This TCR beta chain is drawn from a study of T cells in Graves' hyperthyroidism and ophthalmopathy. General study results and limits: Most clonotypes that expanded in the thyroid above 0.001 also showed up in blood. Using 13 V-J features, a model discriminated ophthalmopathy from stable hyperthyroidism.

Amplification of TCR beta CDR3 regions used RNA as the template. The HTBI primer set drove a first-round RT-PCR of the TCR CDR3. MiXCR was run by TCRdb on the multiplex PCR reads, yielding one entry per CDR3 protein. The table lists 600,000 to 650,000 distinct CDR3 sequences, around 20% of them singletons, with under 35% in the top ten. Only a few counts were recorded for this clonotype. The antigen remains unidentified. Diagnosis rested on symptoms, serum thyroxine and TRAb, thyroid ultrasound, and orbital computed tomography. Out of approximately 10 ml of fresh peripheral blood came the PBMCs. CDR1 and CDR2 (germline): SGDLS, YYNGEE. With 0 bases removed from V and 6 bases from J, the gap between germline ends came to 15 bases. The CDR3 has 16 residues.

What was sequenced was blood. The TCR comes from a man younger than 40 with Graves' ophthalmopathy. The rearrangement joins TRBV9 to TRBJ1-4; D possibly corresponds to TRBD1 (6 bases). CDR3 amino acids: CASSVAGGRADEKLFF. CDR3 coding DNA: TGTGCCAGCAGCGTAGCTGGGGGCAGGGCTGATGAAAAACTGTTTTTT.